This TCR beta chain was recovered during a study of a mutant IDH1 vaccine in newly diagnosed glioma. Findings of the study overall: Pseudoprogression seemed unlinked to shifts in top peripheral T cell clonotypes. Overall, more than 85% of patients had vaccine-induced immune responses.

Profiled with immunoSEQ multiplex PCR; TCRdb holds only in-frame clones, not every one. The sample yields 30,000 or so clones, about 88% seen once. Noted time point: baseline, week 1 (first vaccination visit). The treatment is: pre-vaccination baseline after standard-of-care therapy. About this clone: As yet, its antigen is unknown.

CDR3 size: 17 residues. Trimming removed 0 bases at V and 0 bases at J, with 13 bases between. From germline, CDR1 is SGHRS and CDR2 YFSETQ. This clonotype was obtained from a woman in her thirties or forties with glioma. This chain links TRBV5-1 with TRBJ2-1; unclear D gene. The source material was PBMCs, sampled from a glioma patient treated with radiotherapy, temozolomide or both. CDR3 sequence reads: CASSLGAGRSSYNEQFF. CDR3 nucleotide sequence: TGCGCCAGCAGCTTGGGGGCTGGGCGGAGCTCCTACAATGAGCAGTTCTTC.